Listed here is a single TCR beta chain. This table comes from immunoSEQ multiplex PCR, and its TCRdb copy is limited to in-frame clones, with some not included. The sample lists about 170,000 clones, around 72% occurring once. CDR1 and CDR2 (germline): MNHEY, SVGEGT. V shed 6 bases and J 0 bases; nucleotides not matched to a gene: 27. There are 23 residues in the CDR3. The entry originates in a study of blood T cell repertoires in COVID-19. The sample taken for sequencing was peripheral blood. The gene calls are TRBV6-2 or TRBV6-3 and TRBJ1-5, with 9 bases identical to TRBD1. The receptor's source is a woman of 80 years or more with acute or convalescent COVID-19. Here the CDR3 reads CASSQKHGTGNSMIINSNQPQHF. DNA for the CDR3: TGTGCCAGCAGCCAAAAACACGGGACAGGGAATAGCATGATAATCAATAGCAATCAGCCCCAGCATTTT.